Sequencing of this T cell receptor (beta chain) was carried out in a study of T cells in tuberculosis. The V and J ends lost 6 bases and 7 bases, in that order; junction bases with no gene match: 8. The germline gives CDR1 SGHTS, CDR2 YDEGEE. The CDR3 totals 14 residues. This table comes from immunoSEQ multiplex PCR, and its TCRdb copy is limited to in-frame clones, with some not included. In the table there are about 20,000 clones, roughly nine tenths of which are singletons. Tuberculin skin test and IGRA determined adolescents' latent tuberculosis status at entry. Sequencing was done on a sample of PBMCs. The genes are TRBV5-8 and TRBJ1-4, with 8 bases that match TRBD1. This TCR was recovered from a donor aged 10-29 years with latent tuberculosis or without tuberculosis infection. The DNA of the CDR3 is TGTGCCAGCACCCCGACAGGGGTGGGTGAAAAACTGTTTTTT. It encodes CASTPTGVGEKLFF.